Below are 5 T cell receptor beta chains sequenced from a single sample in a study of T-cell reconstitution after alpha-beta-depleted transplantation in children. Unique molecular identifiers featured in how the TCRbeta library was prepared. Each CDR3 protein is one row after TCRdb ran MiXCR on the PCR reads. The sample has 90,000 to 100,000 distinct CDR3 sequences; 20% to 30% are singletons. This sample comprised PBMCs, obtained before TCRalphabeta/CD19-depleted stem cell transplant. These receptors were obtained from a boy under 10 years old with acute lymphoblastic leukemia, due to receive a stem cell transplant.

This clonotype was detected many times. This chain joins TRBV27 and TRBJ2-7; 10 bases align to TRBD2. V trimming: 6 bases; J trimming: 5 bases; junction bases outside the gene matches: 7. CDR1 and CDR2 from the germline V gene are MNHEY and SMNVEV (reference sequence). This CDR3 is 14 amino acids long. Here the CDR3 reads CASSPGTSANEQYF. The CDR3 nucleotides read TGTGCCAGCAGCCCCGGGACTAGCGCTAACGAGCAGTACTTC.

This clonotype was counted a few times. V and J are TRBV9 and TRBJ1-1; D may be TRBD1 (5 bases). The CDR3 runs 14 residues. CDR1 and CDR2 (germline): SGDLS, YYNGEE. Trimming cost V 0 bases and J 5 bases, with 11 bases left between them. The CDR3 bases are TGTGCCAGCAGCGTAGGCAAGGGGAGGACTGAAGCTTTCTTT. This encodes CASSVGKGRTEAFF.

This sequence joins TRBV20-1 and TRBJ1-2, with 9 positions matching TRBD1. Germline CDR1 DFQATT, CDR2 SNEGSKA (reference sequence). This CDR3 is 14 amino acids long. V shed 3 bases and J 8 bases; nucleotides not matched to a gene: 10. CDR3 in DNA: TGCAGTGCTAGGAGAAACAGGGGGCTACGCGGCTACACCTTC. Amino acid sequence: CSARRNRGLRGYTF.

About this clonotype: Just one base apart from a much larger clone, this may be a read error. This rearrangement joins TRBV5-1 to TRBJ2-7; possible D gene TRBD2, 6 bases. Trimming shortened V by 1 base and J by 7 bases, and 18 bases separated the two germline ends. The germline gives CDR1 SGHRS, CDR2 YFSETQ. CDR3 size: 15 residues. The CDR3 nucleotides read TGCGCCAGCAGCTTGTATAGCGGAGGGGCCAGTGAGCAGTACTTC. Translating gives CASSLYSGGASEQYF. The full variable domain, completed using reference TRBV5-1 and TRBJ2-7, is KAGVTQTPRYLIKTRGQQVTLSCSPISGHRSVSWYQQTPGQGLQFLFEYFSETQRNKGNFPGRFSGRQFSNSRSEMNVSTLELGDSALYLCASSLYSGGASEQYFGPGTRLTVT.

The CDR3 spells CASSLAYIAYEQYF. The CDR3 DNA reads TGTGCCAGCAGCTTAGCATATATTGCTTACGAGCAGTACTTC. The rearrangement links TRBV11-2 to TRBJ2-7; D is undetermined. Trimming removed 1 base at V and 4 bases at J, with 11 bases between. Germline V lookup: CDR1 SGHAT, CDR2 FQNNGV. CDR3 length equals 14 residues.